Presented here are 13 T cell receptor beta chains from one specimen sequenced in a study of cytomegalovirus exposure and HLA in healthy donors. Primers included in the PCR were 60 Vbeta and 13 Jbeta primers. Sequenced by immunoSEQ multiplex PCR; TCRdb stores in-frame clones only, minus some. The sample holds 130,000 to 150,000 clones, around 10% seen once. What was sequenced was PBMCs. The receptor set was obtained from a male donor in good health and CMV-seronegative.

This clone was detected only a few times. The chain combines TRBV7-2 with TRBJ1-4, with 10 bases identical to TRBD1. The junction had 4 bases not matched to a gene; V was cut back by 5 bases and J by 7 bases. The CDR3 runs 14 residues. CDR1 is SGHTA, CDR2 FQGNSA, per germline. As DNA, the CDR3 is TGTGCCAGCAGCCAGACAGGGGGCAGTGAAAAACTGTTTTTT. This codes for CASSQTGGSEKLFF.

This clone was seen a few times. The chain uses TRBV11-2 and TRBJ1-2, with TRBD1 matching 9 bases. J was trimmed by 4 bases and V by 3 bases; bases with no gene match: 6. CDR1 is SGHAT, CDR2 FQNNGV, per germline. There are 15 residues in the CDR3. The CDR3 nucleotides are TGTGCCAGCAGCTTCGGGACAGGGAGGTCCTATGGCTACACCTTC. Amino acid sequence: CASSFGTGRSYGYTF.

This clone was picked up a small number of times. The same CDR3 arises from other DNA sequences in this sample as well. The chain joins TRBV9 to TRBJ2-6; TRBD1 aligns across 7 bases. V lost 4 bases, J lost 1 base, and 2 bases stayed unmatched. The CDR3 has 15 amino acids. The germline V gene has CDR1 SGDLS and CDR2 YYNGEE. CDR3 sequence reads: CASSPRGSGANVLTF. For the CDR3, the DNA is TGTGCCAGCAGCCCCAGGGGGTCTGGGGCCAACGTCCTGACTTTC.

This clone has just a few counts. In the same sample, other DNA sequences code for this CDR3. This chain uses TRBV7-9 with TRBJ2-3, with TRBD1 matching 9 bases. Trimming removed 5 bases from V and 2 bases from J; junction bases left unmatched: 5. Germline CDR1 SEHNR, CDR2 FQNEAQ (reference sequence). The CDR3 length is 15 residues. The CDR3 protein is CASSPGQGNTDTQYF. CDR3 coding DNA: TGTGCCAGCAGCCCAGGACAGGGGAACACAGATACGCAGTATTTT.

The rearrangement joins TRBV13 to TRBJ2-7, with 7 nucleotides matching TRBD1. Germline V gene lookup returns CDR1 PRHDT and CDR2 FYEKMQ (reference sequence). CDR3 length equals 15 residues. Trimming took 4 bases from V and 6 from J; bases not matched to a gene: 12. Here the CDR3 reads CASSSGTEKIGEQYF. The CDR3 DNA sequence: TGTGCCAGCAGCTCCGGGACAGAGAAGATCGGCGAGCAGTACTTC.

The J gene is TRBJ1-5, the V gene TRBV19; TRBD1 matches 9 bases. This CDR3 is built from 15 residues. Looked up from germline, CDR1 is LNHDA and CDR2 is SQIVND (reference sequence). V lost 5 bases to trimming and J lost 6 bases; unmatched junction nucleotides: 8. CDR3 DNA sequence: TGTGCCAGTAGTCCCCGGGACAGGGTGGGTCAGCCCCAGCATTTT. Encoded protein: CASSPRDRVGQPQHF.

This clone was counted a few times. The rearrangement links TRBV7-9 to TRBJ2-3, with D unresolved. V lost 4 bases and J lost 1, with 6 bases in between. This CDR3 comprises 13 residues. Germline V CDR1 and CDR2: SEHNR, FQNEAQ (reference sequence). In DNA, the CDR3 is TGTGCCAGCAGCTCCCCCGGCACAGATACGCAGTATTTT. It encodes CASSSPGTDTQYF.

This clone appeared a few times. The CDR3: CASSLRQGPYNEQFF. CDR3 in DNA: TGTGCCAGCAGTCTCCGACAGGGTCCCTACAATGAGCAGTTCTTC. The rearrangement uses TRBV27 and TRBJ2-1; TRBD1 matches at 7 bases. Germline V gene lookup returns CDR1 MNHEY and CDR2 SMNVEV (reference sequence). This CDR3 comprises 15 residues. V was clipped by 5 bases and J by 2 bases; unmatched bases: 6.

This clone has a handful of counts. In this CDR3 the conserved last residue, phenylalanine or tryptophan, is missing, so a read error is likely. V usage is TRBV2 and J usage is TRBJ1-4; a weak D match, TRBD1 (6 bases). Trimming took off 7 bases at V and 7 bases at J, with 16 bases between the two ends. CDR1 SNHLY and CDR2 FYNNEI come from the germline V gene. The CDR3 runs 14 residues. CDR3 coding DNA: TGTGCCAGCAAGACCGGGGGGCGAGGTGAAAAACTGTTTGTT. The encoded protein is CASKTGGRGEKLFV.

The CDR3 region has the DNA TGTGCCAGCAGTGACCAGGGACAAGACGTACCTAACTATGGCTACACCTTC. Amino acids: CASSDQGQDVPNYGYTF. The chain links TRBV2 to TRBJ1-2; TRBD1 is a possible D gene (6 bases). This CDR3 has 17 residues. With 3 bases removed from V and 0 bases from J, the gap between germline ends came to 17 bases. The germline CDR1 and CDR2 sequences are SNHLY and FYNNEI.

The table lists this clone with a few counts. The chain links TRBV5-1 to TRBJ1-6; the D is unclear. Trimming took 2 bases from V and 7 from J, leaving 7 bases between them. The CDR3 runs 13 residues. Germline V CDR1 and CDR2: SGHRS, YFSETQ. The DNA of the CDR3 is TGCGCCAGCAGCTTTAGCTTGAATTCACCCCTCCACTTT. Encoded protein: CASSFSLNSPLHF.

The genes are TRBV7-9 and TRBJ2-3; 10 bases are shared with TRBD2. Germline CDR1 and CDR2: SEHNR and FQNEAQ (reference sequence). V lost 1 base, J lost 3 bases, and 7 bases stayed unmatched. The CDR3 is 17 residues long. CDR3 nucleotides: TGTGCCAGCAGCTTAGGATCGGTAGCGGGGGGAACAGATACGCAGTATTTT. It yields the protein CASSLGSVAGGTDTQYF.

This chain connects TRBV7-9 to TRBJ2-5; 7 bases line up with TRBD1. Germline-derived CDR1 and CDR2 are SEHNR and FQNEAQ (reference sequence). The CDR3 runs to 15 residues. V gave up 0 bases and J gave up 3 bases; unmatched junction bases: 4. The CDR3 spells CASSLASTGKETQYF. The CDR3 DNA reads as TGTGCCAGCAGCTTAGCTTCGACAGGGAAAGAGACCCAGTACTTC.